This T cell receptor beta chain originates from a study of blood T cell repertoires in COVID-19. About the research overall: Acute and convalescent COVID-19 specimens originated in the United States, Italy and Spain. T cells, B-cell-depleted T cells, or PBMCs supplied cDNA or gDNA.

Patients of the Seattle cohort, enrolled during active infection, were followed longitudinally. V trimming: 3 bases; J trimming: 3 bases; junction bases outside the gene matches: 3. The CDR3 runs 14 residues. Germline V CDR1 and CDR2: SGHTA, FQGNSA. Some clones are missing from TCRdb's copy, which holds only in-frame ones; the method was immunoSEQ multiplex PCR. The sample has roughly 200,000 clones; 65% to 85% are singletons. This sequence originates from a woman aged 25 to 39 with COVID-19, enrolled during active disease. Source material: peripheral blood. The V gene is TRBV7-2, the J gene TRBJ2-7; 9 nucleotides line up with TRBD2. The CDR3 DNA sequence: TGTGCCAGCAGCTTGGTAGCGGGGGACTACGAGCAGTACTTC. Translating it yields CASSLVAGDYEQYF.